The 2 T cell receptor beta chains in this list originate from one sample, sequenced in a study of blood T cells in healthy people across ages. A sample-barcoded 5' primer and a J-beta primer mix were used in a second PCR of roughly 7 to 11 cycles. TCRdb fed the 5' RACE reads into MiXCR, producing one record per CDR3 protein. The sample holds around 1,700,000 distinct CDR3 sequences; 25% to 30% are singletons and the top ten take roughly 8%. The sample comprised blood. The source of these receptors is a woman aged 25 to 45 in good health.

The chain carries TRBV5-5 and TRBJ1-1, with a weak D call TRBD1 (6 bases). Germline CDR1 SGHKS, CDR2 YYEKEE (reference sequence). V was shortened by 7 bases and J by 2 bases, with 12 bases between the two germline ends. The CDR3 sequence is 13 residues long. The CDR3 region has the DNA TGTGCCAGCTACAGGGTAGGAAACACTGAAGCTTTCTTT. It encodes CASYRVGNTEAFF. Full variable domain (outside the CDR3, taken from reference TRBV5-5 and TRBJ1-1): DAGVTQSPTHLIKTRGQQVTLRCSPISGHKSVSWYQQVLGQGPQFIFQYYEKEERGRGNFPDRFSARQFPNYSSELNVNALLLGDSALYLCASYRVGNTEAFFGQGTRLTVV.

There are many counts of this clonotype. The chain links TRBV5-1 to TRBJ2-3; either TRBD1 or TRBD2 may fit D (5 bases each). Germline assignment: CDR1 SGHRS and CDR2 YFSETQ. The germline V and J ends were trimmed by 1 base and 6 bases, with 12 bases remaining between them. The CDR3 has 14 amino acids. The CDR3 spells CASSLRDGSDTQYF. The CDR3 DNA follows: TGCGCCAGCAGCTTGCGGGACGGAAGTGATACGCAGTATTTT.